The 25 T cell receptor beta chains listed next were all sequenced from one sample in a study of T cell responses to AZD1222 COVID-19 vaccine. This table comes from immunoSEQ multiplex PCR, and its TCRdb copy is limited to in-frame clones, with some not included. The sample lists 150,000 to 170,000 clones, 86% occurring once. This specimen consisted of peripheral blood, obtained on day 0 of MenACWY control vaccination. These receptors all stem from an adult in good health.

The rearrangement links TRBV6-6 to TRBJ1-2; no reliable D call. The germline V gene has CDR1 MNHNY and CDR2 SVGAGI (reference sequence). Trimming took 0 bases from V and 8 from J, leaving 4 bases between them. CDR3 length: 11 residues. CDR3 nucleotides: TGTGCCAGCAGTTACTCGCAGGGCTACACCTTC. Encoded protein: CASSYSQGYTF.

This chain links TRBV5-1 with TRBJ2-3; TRBD1 matches 8 bases. CDR1 SGHRS and CDR2 YFSETQ come from the germline V gene. V lost 4 bases and J lost 11; bases outside the gene matches: 6. The CDR3 has 12 amino acids. The CDR3 loop reads CASSPAGTGQYF. The CDR3 DNA reads TGCGCCAGCAGCCCGGCCGGGACAGGGCAGTATTTT.

V and J are TRBV18 and TRBJ2-5, with D perhaps TRBD2 (5 bases). The CDR3 is made up of 18 amino acids. The V end lost 2 bases, the J end lost 3 bases, and 22 bases lay between the germline ends. CDR1 and CDR2 (germline): KGHSH, LQKENI. Here the CDR3 reads CASSPWAPVVAGEETQYF. As DNA, the CDR3 is TGTGCCAGCTCACCATGGGCCCCCGTTGTGGCGGGTGAAGAGACCCAGTACTTC.

The V call is TRBV24-1, the J call TRBJ2-7, with D perhaps TRBD1 (7 bases). Trimming took 3 bases from V and 7 from J, leaving 21 bases between them. Looked up from germline, CDR1 is KGHDR and CDR2 is SFDVKD. This CDR3 comprises 16 residues. The CDR3 DNA is TGTGCCACCAGTGATCCCTTAGGAGGGACAGCTCGAGAGCAGTACTTC. Translation: CATSDPLGGTAREQYF.

This chain joins TRBV11-2 and TRBJ1-1; weak D call: TRBD1 (6 bases). Trimming stripped 6 bases from V and 7 bases from J, with 15 bases between. The CDR3 covers 13 residues. Per the germline V gene, CDR1 is SGHAT and CDR2 is FQNNGV. CDR3 protein: CASRQSGVNEAFF. In DNA form, the CDR3 reads TGTGCCAGCAGGCAGTCAGGGGTAAATGAAGCTTTCTTT.

J is TRBJ2-5 and V is TRBV4-2, with 12 bases identical to TRBD2. Germline CDR1 reads LGHNA; CDR2 reads YNFKEQ. J was trimmed by 5 bases and V by 1 base; bases with no gene match: 8. The CDR3 is 17 residues long. Here the CDR3 DNA reads TGTGCCAGCAGCCAAGTAGCTAGCGGGGGGGCAAGGGAGACCCAGTACTTC. This encodes CASSQVASGGARETQYF.

The V gene is TRBV9, the J gene TRBJ2-2, with TRBD2 as a possible D gene (6 bases). This CDR3 has 16 residues. The germline gives CDR1 SGDLS, CDR2 YYNGEE. V lost 3 bases and J lost 7, with 19 bases in between. CDR3 DNA sequence: TGTGCCAGCAGCGCGTCCCGGGACTTATTGATCGGGGAGCTGTTTTTT. It yields the protein CASSASRDLLIGELFF.

The gene calls are TRBV7-2 and TRBJ2-2; D not resolved. This CDR3 comprises 14 residues. Germline V gene lookup returns CDR1 SGHTA and CDR2 FQGNSA. The V gene lost 1 base and the J gene lost 4 bases, with 7 bases spanning the gap. The CDR3 sequence is CASSLGRPTGELFF. DNA for the CDR3: TGTGCCAGCAGCTTAGGCAGACCCACCGGGGAGCTGTTTTTT.

This rearrangement joins TRBV9 to TRBJ1-1; D unclear. From germline, CDR1 is SGDLS and CDR2 YYNGEE. Trimming pared 0 bases from V and 1 base from J, leaving 7 bases between. The CDR3 totals 14 residues. The CDR3 here is CASSVDPRNTEAFF. The CDR3 bases are TGTGCCAGCAGCGTAGATCCCCGGAACACTGAAGCTTTCTTT. The variable domain in full, with the rest retrieved from reference TRBV9 and TRBJ1-1, is DSGVTQTPKHLITATGQRVTLRCSPRSGDLSVYWYQQSLDQGLQFLIQYYNGEERAKGNILERFSAQQFPDLHSELNLSSLELGDSALYFCASSVDPRNTEAFFGQGTRLTVV.

The chain combines TRBV28 with TRBJ1-6; the D is unclear. CDR1 is MDHEN and CDR2 is SYDVKM in the germline V gene. The CDR3 spans 15 residues. Trimming removed 5 bases from V and 8 bases from J, with 16 bases in between. CDR3 coding DNA: TGTGCCAGCAGTACTAACTCTCGGGGAGATTCACCCCTCCACTTT. It is translated as CASSTNSRGDSPLHF. Using reference TRBV28 and TRBJ1-6 for the parts outside the CDR3, the full variable domain is DVKVTQSSRYLVKRTGEKVFLECVQDMDHENMFWYRQDPGLGLRLIYFSYDVKMKEKGDIPEGYSVSREKKERFSLILESASTNQTSMYLCASSTNSRGDSPLHFGNGTRLTVT.

V usage is TRBV6-5 and J usage is TRBJ1-1, with D tentatively TRBD1 (5 bases). CDR3 length: 13 residues. The germline V and J ends were trimmed by 8 bases and 1 base, with 11 bases remaining between them. Germline V gives CDR1 MNHEY, CDR2 SVGAGI. The CDR3 sequence: CASSLGGNTEAFF. CDR3 sequence (DNA): TGTGCCAGCTCACTGGGGGGGAACACTGAAGCTTTCTTT.

The chain couples TRBV5-4 to TRBJ1-6, with a possible D match to TRBD1 (5 bases). The CDR3 runs 15 residues. Between the trimmed V and J ends, which lost 0 bases and 7 bases, there was a span of 11 bases. Germline values: CDR1 SGHNT, CDR2 YYREEE (reference sequence). CDR3 DNA: TGTGCCAGCAGCTTGGCCGCAGGGCCGAATTCACCCCTCCACTTT. The encoded protein is CASSLAAGPNSPLHF.

The rearrangement uses TRBV6-5 and TRBJ2-3; D remains ambiguous. The germline CDR1 and CDR2 sequences are MNHEY and SVGAGI. Trimming removed 6 bases from V and 2 bases from J, with 12 bases in between. The CDR3 is 14 residues long. CDR3 in DNA: TGTGCCAGCAGGTCCCGGGCCGCCACAGATACGCAGTATTTT. It is translated as CASRSRAATDTQYF.

The chain links TRBV4-1 to TRBJ1-2, with TRBD1 matching over 7 bases. Losses at the gene ends were 4 bases for V and 6 bases for J; bases not matched to a gene: 11. Germline CDR1 reads MGHRA; CDR2 reads YSYEKL. The CDR3 has 15 amino acids. CDR3 in DNA: TGCGCCAGCAGCCTTAGCCTTGACAGGGACGATGGCTACACCTTC. This translates into CASSLSLDRDDGYTF.

The chain's CDR3 is CASSLRGGTGDATEAFF. The DNA of the CDR3 is TGTGCCAGCAGCTTAAGAGGGGGGACAGGGGACGCAACTGAAGCTTTCTTT. J is TRBJ1-1 and V is TRBV7-2, with 10 bases lining up with TRBD1. J gave up 5 bases and V 2 bases, and 11 bases lay outside the gene matches. The CDR3 consists of 17 residues. CDR1 and CDR2 from the germline V gene are SGHTA and FQGNSA.

V gene TRBV6-5 combines with J gene TRBJ2-7; D unclear. Germline CDR1 reads MNHEY; CDR2 reads SVGAGI. The CDR3 consists of 14 residues. V was pared by 2 bases and J by 4 bases, with 12 bases between. The chain's CDR3 is CASSYGIEEYEQYF. The CDR3 nucleotides are TGTGCCAGCAGTTACGGGATTGAGGAATACGAGCAGTACTTC.

The chain combines TRBV6-4 with TRBJ2-3; 7 nucleotides align to TRBD2. The CDR3 loop spans 14 amino acids. V lost 6 bases to trimming and J lost 0 bases; unmatched junction nucleotides: 3. Looked up from germline, CDR1 is MRHNA and CDR2 is SNTAGT. CDR3 amino acids: CASSASGSTDTQYF. CDR3 DNA sequence: TGTGCCAGCAGCGCTAGCGGAAGCACAGATACGCAGTATTTT.

This rearrangement joins TRBV20-1 to TRBJ2-7, with 7 nucleotides matching TRBD1. Germline trimming cut 3 bases from V and 5 bases from J; bases unmatched to any gene: 7. Per the germline V gene, CDR1 is DFQATT and CDR2 is SNEGSKA (reference sequence). The CDR3 extends over 13 amino acids. CDR3 region: CSASRSQGDEQYV. The CDR3 nucleotides read TGCAGTGCTAGTAGGAGCCAGGGGGACGAGCAGTACGTC.

The V call is TRBV7-2, the J call TRBJ2-5, with D unresolved. Germline V gene sequence: CDR1 SGHTA, CDR2 FQGNSA. The CDR3 covers 13 residues. The germline V and J ends were trimmed by 4 bases and 5 bases, with 11 bases remaining between them. DNA for the CDR3: TGTGCCAGCAGCTCCCGGTGGCAGGAGACCCAGTACTTC. This sequence encodes CASSSRWQETQYF. Based on the CDR3 plus reference TRBV7-2 and TRBJ2-5, the full variable domain is GAGVSQSPSNKVTEKGKDVELRCDPISGHTALYWYRQSLGQGLEFLIYFQGNSAPDKSGLPSDRFSAERTGGSVSTLTIQRTQQEDSAVYLCASSSRWQETQYFGPGTRLLVL.

V and J are TRBV3-1 (or the pseudogene TRBV3-2) and TRBJ1-4; TRBD1 matches 7 bases. Unmatched junction bases numbered 3, after V lost 4 bases and J lost 4 bases. Germline V gives CDR1 LGHDT, CDR2 YNNKEL (reference sequence). There are 14 residues in the CDR3. The CDR3 bases are TGTGCCAGCAGCCTTTCAGGGGGTAATGAAAAACTGTTTTTT. It encodes CASSLSGGNEKLFF.

V gene TRBV2 combines with J gene TRBJ1-1, with D tentatively TRBD1 (5 bases). The CDR3 spans 13 residues. Trimming shortened V by 7 bases and J by 1 base, and 10 bases separated the two germline ends. Germline V gene data show CDR1 as SNHLY and CDR2 as FYNNEI. CDR3 loop: CASTKGENTEAFF. CDR3 nucleotide sequence: TGTGCCAGCACGAAAGGGGAGAACACTGAAGCTTTCTTT.

V is TRBV5-1 and J is TRBJ1-2, with D tentatively TRBD1 (6 bases). Germline V CDR1 and CDR2: SGHRS, YFSETQ. This CDR3 region has 13 residues. With 5 bases removed from V and 4 bases from J, the gap between germline ends came to 12 bases. CDR3 protein: CASSLTGTYGYTF. For the CDR3, the DNA is TGCGCCAGCAGTCTTACAGGGACCTATGGCTACACCTTC. Full variable domain (remainder filled in from reference TRBV5-1 and TRBJ1-2): KAGVTQTPRYLIKTRGQQVTLSCSPISGHRSVSWYQQTPGQGLQFLFEYFSETQRNKGNFPGRFSGRQFSNSRSEMNVSTLELGDSALYLCASSLTGTYGYTFGSGTRLTVV.

V is TRBV29-1 and J is TRBJ2-7, with a tentative D call TRBD1 (6 bases). The CDR3 has 12 residues. The germline V gene has CDR1 SQVTM and CDR2 ANQGSEA. With 6 bases removed from V and 7 bases from J, the gap between germline ends came to 16 bases. The CDR3 protein is CSVNWGPGEQYF. CDR3 DNA sequence: TGCAGCGTGAATTGGGGGCCTGGGGAGCAGTACTTC.

The chain is built from TRBV4-3 and TRBJ1-1, with unresolved D. V dropped 0 bases and J dropped 1 base, with 9 bases sitting between them. The CDR3 contains 15 residues. Germline V gene sequence: CDR1 LGHNA, CDR2 YSLEER. CDR3 region: CASSQEPGRNTEAFF. The CDR3, as DNA: TGCGCCAGCAGCCAAGAGCCGGGCCGGAACACTGAAGCTTTCTTT.

This chain connects TRBV7-9 to TRBJ1-6; D is unresolved. Trimming cost V 3 bases and J 7 bases, with 10 bases left between them. Germline V gives CDR1 SEHNR, CDR2 FQNEAQ (reference sequence). The CDR3 extends over 14 amino acids. The CDR3, as DNA: TGTGCCAGCAGCTTTCCGGGAGAGAATTCACCCCTCCACTTT. Its translation is CASSFPGENSPLHF. The full variable domain, rest sourced from reference TRBV7-9 and TRBJ1-6, is DTGVSQNPRHKITKRGQNVTFRCDPISEHNRLYWYRQTLGQGPEFLTYFQNEAQLEKSRLLSDRFSAERPKGSFSTLEIQRTEQGDSAMYLCASSFPGENSPLHFGNGTRLTVT.